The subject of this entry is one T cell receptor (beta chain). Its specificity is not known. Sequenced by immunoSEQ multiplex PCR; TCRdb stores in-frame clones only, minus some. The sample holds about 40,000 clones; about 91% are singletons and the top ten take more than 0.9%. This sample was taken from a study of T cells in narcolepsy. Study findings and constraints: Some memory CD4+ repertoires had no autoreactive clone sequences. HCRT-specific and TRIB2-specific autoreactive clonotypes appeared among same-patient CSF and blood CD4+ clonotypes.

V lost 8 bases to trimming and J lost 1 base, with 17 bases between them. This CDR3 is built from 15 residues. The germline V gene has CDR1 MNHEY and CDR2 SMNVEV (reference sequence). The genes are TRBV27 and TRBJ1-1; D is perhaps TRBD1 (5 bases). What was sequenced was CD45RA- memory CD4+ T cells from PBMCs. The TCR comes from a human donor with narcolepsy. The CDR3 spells CASRDWDGSNTEAFF. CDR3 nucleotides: TGTGCCAGCCGCGACTGGGACGGATCGAACACTGAAGCTTTCTTT.